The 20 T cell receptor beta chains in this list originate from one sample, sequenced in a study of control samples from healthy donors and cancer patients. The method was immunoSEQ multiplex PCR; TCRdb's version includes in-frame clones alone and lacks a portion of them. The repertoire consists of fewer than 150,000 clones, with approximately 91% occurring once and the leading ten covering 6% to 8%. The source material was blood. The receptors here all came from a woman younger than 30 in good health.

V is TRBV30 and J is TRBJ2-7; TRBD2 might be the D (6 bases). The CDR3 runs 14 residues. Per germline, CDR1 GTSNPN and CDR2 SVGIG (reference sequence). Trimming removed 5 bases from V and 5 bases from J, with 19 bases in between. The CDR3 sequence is CAWHDSASGDEQYF. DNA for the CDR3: TGTGCCTGGCATGACTCCGCGTCGGGGGACGAGCAGTACTTC.

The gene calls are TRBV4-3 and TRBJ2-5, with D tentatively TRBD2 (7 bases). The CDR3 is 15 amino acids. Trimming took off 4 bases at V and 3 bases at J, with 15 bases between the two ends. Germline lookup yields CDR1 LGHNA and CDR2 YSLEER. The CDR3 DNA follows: TGCGCCAGCAGCCCTGCCACAGGGAGGGAAGAGACCCAGTACTTC. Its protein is CASSPATGREETQYF.

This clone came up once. CDR3 loop: CSQVTNTEAFF. The CDR3 DNA reads TGCAGCCAAGTGACGAACACTGAAGCTTTCTTT. The V and J genes are TRBV29-1 and TRBJ1-1; unclear D gene. Trimming shortened V by 8 bases and J by 1 base, and 8 bases separated the two germline ends. Germline lookup yields CDR1 SQVTM and CDR2 ANQGSEA. CDR3 length equals 11 residues.

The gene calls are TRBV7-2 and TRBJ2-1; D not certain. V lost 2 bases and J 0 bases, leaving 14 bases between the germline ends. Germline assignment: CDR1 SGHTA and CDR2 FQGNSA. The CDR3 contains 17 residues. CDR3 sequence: CASSLRPLMTSYNEQFF. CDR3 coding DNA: TGTGCCAGCAGCTTAAGACCCCTAATGACCTCCTACAATGAGCAGTTCTTC.

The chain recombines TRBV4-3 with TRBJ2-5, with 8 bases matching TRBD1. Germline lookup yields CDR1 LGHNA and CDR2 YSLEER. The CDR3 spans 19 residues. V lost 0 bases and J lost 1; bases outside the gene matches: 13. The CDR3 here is CASSQDSGTGRTFQETQYF. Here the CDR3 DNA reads TGCGCCAGCAGCCAAGACTCCGGGACAGGACGCACTTTCCAAGAGACCCAGTACTTC.

CDR3 sequence reads: CASSQEMATSGRDANTGELFF. In DNA form, the CDR3 reads TGTGCCAGCAGCCAAGAAATGGCGACTAGCGGGAGGGATGCGAACACCGGGGAGCTGTTTTTT. V gene TRBV3-1 (or the pseudogene TRBV3-2) combines with J gene TRBJ2-2, with 14 bases aligning to TRBD2. From germline, CDR1 is LGHDT and CDR2 YNNKEL (reference sequence). This CDR3 region has 21 residues. V dropped 0 bases and J dropped 0; count of bases not matched to a gene: 9.

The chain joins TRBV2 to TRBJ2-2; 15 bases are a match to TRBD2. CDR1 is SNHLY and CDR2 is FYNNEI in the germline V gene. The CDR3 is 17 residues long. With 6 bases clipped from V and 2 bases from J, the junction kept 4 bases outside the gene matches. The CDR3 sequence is CASRPGLAGGNTGELFF. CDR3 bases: TGTGCCAGCAGACCGGGACTAGCGGGGGGAAACACCGGGGAGCTGTTTTTT.

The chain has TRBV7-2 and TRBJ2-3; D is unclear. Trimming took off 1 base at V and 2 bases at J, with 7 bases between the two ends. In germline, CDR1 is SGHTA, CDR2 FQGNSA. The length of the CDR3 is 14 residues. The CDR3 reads CASSLVRNTDTQYF. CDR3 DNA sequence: TGTGCCAGCAGCTTAGTTCGAAACACAGATACGCAGTATTTT.

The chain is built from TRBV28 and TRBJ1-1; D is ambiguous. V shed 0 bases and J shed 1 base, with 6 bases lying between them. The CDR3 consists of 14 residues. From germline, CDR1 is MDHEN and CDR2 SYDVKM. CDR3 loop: CASSLWGRNTEAFF. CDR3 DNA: TGTGCCAGCAGTTTATGGGGGAGGAACACTGAAGCTTTCTTT.

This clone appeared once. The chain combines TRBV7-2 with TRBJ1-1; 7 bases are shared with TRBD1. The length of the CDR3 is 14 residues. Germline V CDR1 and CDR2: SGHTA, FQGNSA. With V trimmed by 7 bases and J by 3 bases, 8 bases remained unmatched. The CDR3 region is CASKGDSRYTEAFF. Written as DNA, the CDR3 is TGTGCCAGCAAGGGGGACAGTAGGTACACTGAAGCTTTCTTT.

The CDR3 region is CSVECHGDALNYGYTF. CDR3 sequence (DNA): TGCAGCGTTGAATGTCACGGCGACGCCCTAAACTATGGCTACACCTTC. The V call is TRBV29-1, the J call TRBJ1-2; D uncertain. Trimming shortened V by 2 bases and J by 2 bases, and 18 bases separated the two germline ends. Germline CDR1 and CDR2: SQVTM and ANQGSEA. The CDR3 has 16 amino acids.

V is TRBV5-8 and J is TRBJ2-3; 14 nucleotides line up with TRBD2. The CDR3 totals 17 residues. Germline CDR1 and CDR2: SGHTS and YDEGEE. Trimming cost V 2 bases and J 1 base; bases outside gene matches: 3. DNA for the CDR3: TGTGCCAGCAGCTTCGGACTAGCGGGGGGACGCACAGATACGCAGTATTTT. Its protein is CASSFGLAGGRTDTQYF.

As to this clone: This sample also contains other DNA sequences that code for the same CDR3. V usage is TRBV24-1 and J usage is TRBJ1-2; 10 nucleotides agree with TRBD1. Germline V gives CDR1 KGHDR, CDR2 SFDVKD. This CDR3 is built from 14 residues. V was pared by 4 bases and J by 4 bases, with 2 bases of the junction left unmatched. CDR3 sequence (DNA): TGTGCCACCAGTGACAGGGACAGGGGCTATGGCTACACCTTC. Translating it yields CATSDRDRGYGYTF.

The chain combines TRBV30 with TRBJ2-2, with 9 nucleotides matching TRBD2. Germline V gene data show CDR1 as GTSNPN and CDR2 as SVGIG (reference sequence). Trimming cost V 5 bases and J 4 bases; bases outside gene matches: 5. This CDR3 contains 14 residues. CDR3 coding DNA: TGTGCCTGGGAGGGACTAGCCTTCACCGGGGAGCTGTTTTTT. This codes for CAWEGLAFTGELFF.

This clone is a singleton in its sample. The CDR3 spells CASSLWAEGLGGYTF. The CDR3 DNA reads TGTGCCAGCAGCTTATGGGCGGAGGGGCTGGGTGGCTACACCTTC. The chain links TRBV7-8 to TRBJ1-2, with D tentatively TRBD1 (5 bases). Germline V gene sequence: CDR1 SGHVS, CDR2 FQNEAQ. Trimming took off 2 bases at V and 7 bases at J, with 17 bases between the two ends. The CDR3 contains 15 residues. The variable domain in full, with the rest retrieved from reference TRBV7-8 and TRBJ1-2, is GAGVSQSPRYKVAKRGQDVALRCDPISGHVSLFWYQQALGQGPEFLTYFQNEAQLDKSGLPSDRFFAERPEGSVSTLKIQRTQQEDSAVYLCASSLWAEGLGGYTFGSGTRLTVV.

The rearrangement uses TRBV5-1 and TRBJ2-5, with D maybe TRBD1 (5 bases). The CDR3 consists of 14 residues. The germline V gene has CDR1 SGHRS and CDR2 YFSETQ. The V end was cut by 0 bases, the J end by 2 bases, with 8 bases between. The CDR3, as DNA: TGCGCCAGCAGCTTGGGGACACCACAAGAGACCCAGTACTTC. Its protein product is CASSLGTPQETQYF.

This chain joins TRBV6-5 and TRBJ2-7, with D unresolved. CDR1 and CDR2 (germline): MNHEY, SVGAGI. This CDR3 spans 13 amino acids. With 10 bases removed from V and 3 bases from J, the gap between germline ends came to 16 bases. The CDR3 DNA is TGTGCCACCCAAGGCGGTTACAACTACGAGCAGTACTTC. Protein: CATQGGYNYEQYF.

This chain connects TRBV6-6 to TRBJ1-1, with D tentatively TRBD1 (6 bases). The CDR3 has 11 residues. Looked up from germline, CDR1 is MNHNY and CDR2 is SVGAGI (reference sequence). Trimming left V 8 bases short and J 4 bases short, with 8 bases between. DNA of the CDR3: TGTGCCAGCCTCAGGGGCACTGAAGCTTTCTTT. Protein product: CASLRGTEAFF.

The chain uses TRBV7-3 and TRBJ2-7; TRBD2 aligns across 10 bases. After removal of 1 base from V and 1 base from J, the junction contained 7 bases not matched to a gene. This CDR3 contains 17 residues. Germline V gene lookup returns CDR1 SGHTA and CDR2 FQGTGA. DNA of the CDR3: TGTGCCAGCAGCTTAAGCCCGGGACTAGCGCTGTCCTACGAGCAGTACTTC. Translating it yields CASSLSPGLALSYEQYF.

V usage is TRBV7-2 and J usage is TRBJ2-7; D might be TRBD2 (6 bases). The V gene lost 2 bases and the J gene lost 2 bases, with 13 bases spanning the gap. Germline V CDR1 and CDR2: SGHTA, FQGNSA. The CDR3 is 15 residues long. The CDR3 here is CASSLTGEGPYEQYF. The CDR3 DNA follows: TGTGCCAGCAGCTTAACGGGAGAAGGCCCCTACGAGCAGTACTTC.